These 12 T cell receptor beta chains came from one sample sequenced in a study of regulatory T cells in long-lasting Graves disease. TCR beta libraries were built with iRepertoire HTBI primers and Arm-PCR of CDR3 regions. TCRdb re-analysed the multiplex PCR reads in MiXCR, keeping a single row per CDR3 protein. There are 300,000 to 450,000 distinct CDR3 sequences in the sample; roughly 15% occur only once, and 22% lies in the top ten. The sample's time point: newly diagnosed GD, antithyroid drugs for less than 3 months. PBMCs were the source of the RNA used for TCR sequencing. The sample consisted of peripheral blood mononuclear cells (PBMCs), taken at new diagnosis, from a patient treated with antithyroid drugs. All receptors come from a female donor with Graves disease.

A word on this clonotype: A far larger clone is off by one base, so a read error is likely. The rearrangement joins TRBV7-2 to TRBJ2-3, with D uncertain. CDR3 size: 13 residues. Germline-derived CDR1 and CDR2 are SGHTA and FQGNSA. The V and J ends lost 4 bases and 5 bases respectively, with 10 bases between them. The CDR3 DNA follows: TGTGCCAGCAGCTCAAGCACCGAAGATACGCAGTATTTT. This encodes CASSSSTEDTQYF.

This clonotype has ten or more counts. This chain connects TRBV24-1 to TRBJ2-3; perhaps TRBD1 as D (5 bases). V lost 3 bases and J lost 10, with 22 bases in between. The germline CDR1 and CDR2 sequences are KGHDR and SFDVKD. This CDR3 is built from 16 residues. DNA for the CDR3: TGTGCCACCAGTGATCCCCGAGAAGGGGTGGGGTCATCGCAGTATTTT. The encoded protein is CATSDPREGVGSSQYF.

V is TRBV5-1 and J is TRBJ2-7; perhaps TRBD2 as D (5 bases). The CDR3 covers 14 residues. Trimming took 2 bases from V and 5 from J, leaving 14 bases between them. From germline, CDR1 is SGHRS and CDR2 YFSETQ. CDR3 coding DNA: TGCGCCAGCAGCTTAAGGACTGGCCTGGACGAGCAGTACTTC. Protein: CASSLRTGLDEQYF.

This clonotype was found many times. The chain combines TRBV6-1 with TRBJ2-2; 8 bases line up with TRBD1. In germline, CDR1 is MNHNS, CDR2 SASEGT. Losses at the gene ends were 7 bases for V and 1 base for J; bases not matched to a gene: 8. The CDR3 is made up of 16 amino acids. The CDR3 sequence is CASNEGQVKNTGELFF. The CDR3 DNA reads TGTGCCAGCAACGAGGGACAGGTGAAGAACACCGGGGAGCTGTTTTTT.

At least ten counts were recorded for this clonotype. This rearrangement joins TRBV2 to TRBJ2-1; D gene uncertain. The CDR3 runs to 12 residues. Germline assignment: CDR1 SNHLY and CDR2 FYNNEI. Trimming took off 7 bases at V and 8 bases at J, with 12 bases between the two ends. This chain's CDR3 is CASINGVYEQFF. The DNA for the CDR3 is TGTGCCAGCATTAATGGTGTATATGAGCAGTTCTTC.

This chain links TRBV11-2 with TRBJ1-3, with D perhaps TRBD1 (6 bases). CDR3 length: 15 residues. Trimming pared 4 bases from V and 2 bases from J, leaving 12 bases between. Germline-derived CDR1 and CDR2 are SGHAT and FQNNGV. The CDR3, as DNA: TGTGCCAGCAGCTCAATACAGGGAGCTGGAAACACCATATATTTT. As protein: CASSSIQGAGNTIYF.

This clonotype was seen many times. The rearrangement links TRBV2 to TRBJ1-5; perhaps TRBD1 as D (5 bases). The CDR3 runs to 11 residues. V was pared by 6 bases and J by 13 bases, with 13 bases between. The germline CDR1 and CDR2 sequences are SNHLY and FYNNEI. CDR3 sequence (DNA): TGTGCCAGCAGGGGACCGACATTTCAGCATTTT. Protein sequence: CASRGPTFQHF.

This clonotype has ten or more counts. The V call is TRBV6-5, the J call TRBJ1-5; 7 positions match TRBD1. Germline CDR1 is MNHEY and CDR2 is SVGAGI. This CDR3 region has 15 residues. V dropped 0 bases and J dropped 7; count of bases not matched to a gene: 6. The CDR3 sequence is CASSYSMGQLQPQHF. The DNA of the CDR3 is TGTGCCAGCAGTTACTCGATGGGACAGCTACAGCCCCAGCATTTT.

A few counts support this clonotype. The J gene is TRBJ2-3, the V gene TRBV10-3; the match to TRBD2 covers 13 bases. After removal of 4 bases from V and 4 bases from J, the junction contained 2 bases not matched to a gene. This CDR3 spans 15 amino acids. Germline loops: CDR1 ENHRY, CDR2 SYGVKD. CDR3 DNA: TGTGCCATCAGTGGGGGACTAGCGGGGCCAGATACGCAGTATTTT. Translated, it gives CAISGGLAGPDTQYF.

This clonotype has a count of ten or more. The CDR3 protein is CASSPSRNEQYF. The CDR3 coding sequence is TGTGCCAGCAGCCCCTCCCGTAACGAGCAGTACTTC. The chain employs TRBV4-2 and TRBJ2-7; D uncertain. V was cut by 4 bases and J by 5 bases, with 9 bases left in between. CDR1 is LGHNA and CDR2 is YNFKEQ in the germline V gene. This CDR3 has 12 residues.

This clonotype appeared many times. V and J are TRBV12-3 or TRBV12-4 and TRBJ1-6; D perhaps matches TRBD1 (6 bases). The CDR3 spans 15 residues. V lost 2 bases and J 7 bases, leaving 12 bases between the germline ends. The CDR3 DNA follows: TGTGCCAGCAGTTTAAGGGGGGGGCTAAATTCACCCCTCCACTTT. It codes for CASSLRGGLNSPLHF.

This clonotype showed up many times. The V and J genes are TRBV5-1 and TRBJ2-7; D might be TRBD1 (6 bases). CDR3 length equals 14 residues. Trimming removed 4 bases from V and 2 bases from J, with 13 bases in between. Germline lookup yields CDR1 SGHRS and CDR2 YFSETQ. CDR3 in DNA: TGCGCCAGCAGCGTGGAACAGGGACCCTACGAGCAGTACTTC. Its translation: CASSVEQGPYEQYF.